This T cell receptor beta chain was sequenced in a study of blood T cell repertoires in COVID-19. This clone was seen a single time. Per the germline V gene, CDR1 is MDHEN and CDR2 is SYDVKM. V lost 8 bases, J lost 6 bases, and 17 bases lay in between. The CDR3 spans 13 residues. The study drew participants aged about 18 to 89 years from approximately 23 US areas. Sequenced by immunoSEQ multiplex PCR; TCRdb stores in-frame clones only, minus some. The sample shows about 180,000 clones, about 84% of them seen only once. The sequenced material came from PBMCs or T cells enriched from blood (not recorded which). The genes are TRBV28 and TRBJ2-7; TRBD2 might be the D (5 bases). The source of this sequence is a woman aged 25 to 39 who had recovered from COVID-19. DNA of the CDR3: TGTGCCAGCTCGCTCGGTCCCGGGGTCGAGCAGTACTTC. This gives the protein CASSLGPGVEQYF.